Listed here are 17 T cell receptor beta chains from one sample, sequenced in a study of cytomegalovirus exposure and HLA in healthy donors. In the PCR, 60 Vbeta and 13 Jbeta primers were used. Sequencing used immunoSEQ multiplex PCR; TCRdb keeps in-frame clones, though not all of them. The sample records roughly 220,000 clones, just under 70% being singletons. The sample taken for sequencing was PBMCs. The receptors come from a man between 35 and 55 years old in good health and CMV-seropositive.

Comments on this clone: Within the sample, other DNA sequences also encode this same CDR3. The CDR3 reads CASSFRTGSLNTEAFF. As DNA, the CDR3 is TGTGCCAGCAGCTTCCGGACAGGGAGCCTGAACACTGAAGCTTTCTTT. This rearrangement joins TRBV5-4 to TRBJ1-1; 8 nucleotides line up with TRBD1. The V segment lost 2 bases and the J segment 0 bases; nucleotides outside the gene matches: 6. The germline V gene encodes CDR1 SGHNT and CDR2 YYREEE (reference sequence). The CDR3 has 16 residues.

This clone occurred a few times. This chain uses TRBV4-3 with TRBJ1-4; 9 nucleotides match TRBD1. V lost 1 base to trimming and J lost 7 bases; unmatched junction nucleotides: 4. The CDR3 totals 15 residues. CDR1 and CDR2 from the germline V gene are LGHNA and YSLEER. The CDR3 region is CASSQGDRESEKLFF. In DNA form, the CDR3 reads TGCGCCAGCAGCCAAGGGGACAGGGAATCTGAAAAACTGTTTTTT.

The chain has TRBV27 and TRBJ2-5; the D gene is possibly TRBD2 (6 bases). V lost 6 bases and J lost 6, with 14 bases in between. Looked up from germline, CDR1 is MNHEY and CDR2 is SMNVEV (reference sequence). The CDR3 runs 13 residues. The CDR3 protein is CASSGGGLKTQYF. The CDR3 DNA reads TGTGCCAGCAGCGGGGGTGGGTTAAAGACCCAGTACTTC.

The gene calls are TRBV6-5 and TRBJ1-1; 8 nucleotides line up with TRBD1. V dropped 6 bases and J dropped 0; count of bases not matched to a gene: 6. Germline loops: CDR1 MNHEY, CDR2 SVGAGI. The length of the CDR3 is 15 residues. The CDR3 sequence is CASRLDREVNTEAFF. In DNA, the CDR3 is TGTGCCAGCAGGCTGGACAGGGAAGTGAACACTGAAGCTTTCTTT.

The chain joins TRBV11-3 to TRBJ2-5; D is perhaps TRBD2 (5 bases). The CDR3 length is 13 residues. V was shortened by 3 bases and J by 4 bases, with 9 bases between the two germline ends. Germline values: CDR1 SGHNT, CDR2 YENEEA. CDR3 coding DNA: TGTGCCAGCAGCTTCGGGGTAACAGAGACCCAGTACTTC. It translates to CASSFGVTETQYF.

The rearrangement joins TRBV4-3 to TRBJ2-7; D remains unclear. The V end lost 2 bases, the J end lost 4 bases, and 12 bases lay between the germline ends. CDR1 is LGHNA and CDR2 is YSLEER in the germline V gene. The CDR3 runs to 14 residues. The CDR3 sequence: CASSQSVVNYEQYF. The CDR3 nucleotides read TGCGCCAGCAGCCAATCAGTCGTGAATTACGAGCAGTACTTC.

The CDR3 spells CASSQDPNSGDSGANVLTF. The CDR3 bases are TGCGCCAGCAGCCAAGACCCCAACAGCGGGGACTCTGGGGCCAACGTCCTGACTTTC. This chain links TRBV4-1 with TRBJ2-6, with 7 positions matching TRBD2. The V gene's germline CDR1 is MGHRA and CDR2 YSYEKL. The CDR3 has 19 amino acids. V lost 0 bases, J lost 0 bases, and 8 bases stayed unmatched.

The CDR3 DNA follows: TGTGCCAGCAGTTACTCTTACTACGAGCAGTACTTC. This codes for CASSYSYYEQYF. V gene TRBV2 combines with J gene TRBJ2-7; D gene uncertain. This CDR3 has 12 amino acids. Germline loops: CDR1 SNHLY, CDR2 FYNNEI. Deletions cut 5 bases from V and 3 bases from J, with 8 bases between.

This CDR3 is CASSAPGTAISTGELFF. The CDR3 nucleotides read TGTGCCAGCAGCGCTCCCGGGACAGCGATTAGTACCGGGGAGCTGTTTTTT. V usage is TRBV21-1 and J usage is TRBJ2-2; the table's D call, TRBD1, was not checked against the DNA. TRBV21-1 is shown as a pseudogene. The CDR3 is 17 residues long.

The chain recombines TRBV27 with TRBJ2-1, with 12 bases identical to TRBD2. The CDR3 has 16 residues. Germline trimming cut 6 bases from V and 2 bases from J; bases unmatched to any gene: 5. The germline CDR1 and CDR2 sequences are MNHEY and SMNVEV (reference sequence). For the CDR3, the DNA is TGTGCCAGCAGCCTAACTAGCGGGGGGCCCTACAATGAGCAGTTCTTC. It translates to CASSLTSGGPYNEQFF.

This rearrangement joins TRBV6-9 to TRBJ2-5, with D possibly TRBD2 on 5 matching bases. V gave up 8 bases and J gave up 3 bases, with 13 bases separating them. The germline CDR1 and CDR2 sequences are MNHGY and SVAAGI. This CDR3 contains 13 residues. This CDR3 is CASFPGVKETQYF. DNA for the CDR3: TGTGCCAGCTTTCCCGGGGTGAAAGAGACCCAGTACTTC.

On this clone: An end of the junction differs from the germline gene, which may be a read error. The CDR3 loop reads CSSEGDAYGYTF. DNA of the CDR3: TGTTCCAGCGAAGGAGATGCATATGGCTACACCTTC. This chain connects TRBV7-9 to TRBJ1-2; unclear D gene. The CDR3 totals 12 residues. CDR1 is SEHNR, CDR2 FQNEAQ, per germline (reference sequence).

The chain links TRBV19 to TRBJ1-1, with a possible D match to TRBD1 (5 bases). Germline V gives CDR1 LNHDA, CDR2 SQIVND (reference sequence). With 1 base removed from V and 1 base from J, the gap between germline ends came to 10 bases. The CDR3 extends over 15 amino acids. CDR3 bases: TGTGCCAGTAGTATAGGAGTCAGGGCGAACACTGAAGCTTTCTTT. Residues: CASSIGVRANTEAFF. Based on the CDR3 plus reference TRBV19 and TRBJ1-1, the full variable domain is DGGITQSPKYLFRKEGQNVTLSCEQNLNHDAMYWYRQDPGQGLRLIYYSQIVNDFQKGDIAEGYSVSREKKESFPLTVTSAQKNPTAFYLCASSIGVRANTEAFFGQGTRLTVV.

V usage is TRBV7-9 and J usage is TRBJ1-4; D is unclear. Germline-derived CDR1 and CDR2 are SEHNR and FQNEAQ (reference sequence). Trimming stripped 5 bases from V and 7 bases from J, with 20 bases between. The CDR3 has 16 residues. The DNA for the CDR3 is TGTGCCAGCAGCCCCCCAGCGGGCCCCGAGCGTGAAAAACTGTTTTTT. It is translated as CASSPPAGPEREKLFF. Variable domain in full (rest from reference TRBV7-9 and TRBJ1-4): DTGVSQNPRHKITKRGQNVTFRCDPISEHNRLYWYRQTLGQGPEFLTYFQNEAQLEKSRLLSDRFSAERPKGSFSTLEIQRTEQGDSAMYLCASSPPAGPEREKLFFGSGTQLSVL.

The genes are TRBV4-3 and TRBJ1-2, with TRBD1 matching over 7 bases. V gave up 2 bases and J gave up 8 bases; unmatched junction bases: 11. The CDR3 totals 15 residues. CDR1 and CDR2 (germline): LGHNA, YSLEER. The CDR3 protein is CASSQLGEGAGGYTF. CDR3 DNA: TGCGCCAGCAGCCAACTCGGTGAGGGGGCAGGGGGCTACACCTTC.

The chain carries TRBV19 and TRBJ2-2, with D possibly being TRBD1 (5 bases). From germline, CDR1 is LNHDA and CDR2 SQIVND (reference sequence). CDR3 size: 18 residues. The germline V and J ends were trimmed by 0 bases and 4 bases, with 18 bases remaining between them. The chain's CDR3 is CASSIDHWAGLGTGELFF. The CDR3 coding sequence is TGTGCCAGTAGTATAGATCACTGGGCAGGGCTGGGCACCGGGGAGCTGTTTTTT.

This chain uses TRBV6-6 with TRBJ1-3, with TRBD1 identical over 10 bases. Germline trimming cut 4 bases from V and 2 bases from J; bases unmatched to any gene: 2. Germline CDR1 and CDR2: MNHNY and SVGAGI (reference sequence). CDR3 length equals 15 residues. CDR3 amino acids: CASSSGTGAGNTIYF. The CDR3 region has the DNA TGTGCCAGCAGTTCCGGGACAGGGGCTGGAAACACCATATATTTT.